The source of this T cell receptor beta chain is a study of cytomegalovirus exposure and HLA in healthy donors. From germline, CDR1 is SGDLS and CDR2 YYNGEE. J was trimmed by 3 bases and V by 0 bases; bases with no gene match: 4. There are 15 residues in the CDR3. Study-level points and caveats: Donor immune exposure was known only as CMV serostatus.

Amplification used 60 Vbeta primers and 13 Jbeta primers. Assay: immunoSEQ multiplex PCR; the TCRdb copy retains only in-frame clones and omits some. The data contain about 190,000 clones, 65% to 85% of them singletons. This clone appeared once. Its antigen is as yet unknown. Input material: PBMCs. This TCR derives from a man between 18 and 29 years old in good health and CMV-seronegative. This rearrangement joins TRBV9 to TRBJ1-2; 8 bases line up with TRBD1. The CDR3: CASSVAGQADYGYTF. CDR3 in DNA: TGTGCCAGCAGCGTAGCGGGACAGGCGGACTATGGCTACACCTTC.